The 10 T cell receptor beta chains listed next were all sequenced from one sample in a study of OX40 agonist ivuxolimab in advanced cancers. The assay was immunoSEQ multiplex PCR, and TCRdb's table has in-frame clones only and misses some. This table holds more than 60,000 clones, roughly 86% found once. The material sequenced was CD4+ or CD8+ T cells sorted from blood, taken in a trial of the OX40 agonist ivuxolimab. These receptors were taken from an adult with an advanced solid tumor such as melanoma, head and neck, liver or kidney cancer.

The chain carries TRBV7-2 and TRBJ1-2; TRBD1 matches 7 bases. Trimming took 2 bases from V and 3 from J; bases not matched to a gene: 6. This CDR3 region has 15 residues. Per germline, CDR1 SGHTA and CDR2 FQGNSA. The DNA of the CDR3 is TGTGCCAGCAGCTTAATGGGAGGGGGCTACTATGGCTACACCTTC. Translated, it gives CASSLMGGGYYGYTF.

This clone was recorded only once. This sequence joins TRBV5-1 and TRBJ2-2; 12 positions agree with TRBD2. Trimming removed 4 bases from V and 5 bases from J; junction bases left unmatched: 3. Germline CDR1 and CDR2: SGHRS and YFSETQ. The CDR3 totals 15 residues. In DNA form, the CDR3 reads TGCGCCAGCAGCGCGCTAGCGGGGGGGACCGGGGAGCTGTTTTTT. It encodes CASSALAGGTGELFF.

The V and J genes are TRBV18 and TRBJ1-2; 10 bases align to TRBD1. Trimming took 2 bases from V and 0 from J; bases not matched to a gene: 12. CDR3 length: 19 residues. Germline CDR1 and CDR2: KGHSH and LQKENI. CDR3 nucleotide sequence: TGTGCCAGCTCACCAGCCGGGACAGGGGCTCCCCGAGCTAACTATGGCTACACCTTC. This gives the protein CASSPAGTGAPRANYGYTF.

This chain uses TRBV7-6 with TRBJ2-7, with TRBD1 identical over 11 bases. Germline CDR1 reads SGHVS; CDR2 reads FNYEAQ. The V segment lost 5 bases and the J segment 3 bases; nucleotides outside the gene matches: 0. The CDR3 runs 13 residues. The CDR3 region is CASSGTGGYEQYF. CDR3 bases: TGTGCCAGCAGCGGGACAGGGGGCTACGAGCAGTACTTC.

The chain has TRBV10-3 and TRBJ2-1; TRBD2 is a possible D gene (6 bases). Trimming took 0 bases from V and 7 from J, leaving 13 bases between them. The germline V gene has CDR1 ENHRY and CDR2 SYGVKD. The length of the CDR3 is 15 residues. The CDR3 sequence: CAISESASVRNEQFF. DNA of the CDR3: TGTGCCATCAGTGAGTCGGCTAGCGTAAGGAATGAGCAGTTCTTC.

The gene calls are TRBV5-6 and TRBJ2-7; D is unclear. V was trimmed by 0 bases and J by 4 bases, leaving 5 bases between them. The CDR3 is 12 residues long. The germline V gene has CDR1 SGHDT and CDR2 YYEEEE. The CDR3 nucleotides are TGTGCCAGCAGCTTGGTTGGTTACGAGCAGTACTTC. This encodes CASSLVGYEQYF.

The chain has TRBV2 and TRBJ1-5; TRBD1 is a possible D gene (6 bases). With 1 base removed from V and 4 bases from J, the gap between germline ends came to 14 bases. This CDR3 comprises 16 residues. Germline CDR1 is SNHLY and CDR2 is FYNNEI. The CDR3 sequence is CASSEEAGALNQPQHF. The CDR3 DNA sequence: TGTGCCAGCAGTGAAGAGGCGGGGGCCCTAAATCAGCCCCAGCATTTT.

This rearrangement joins TRBV7-3 to TRBJ2-1; a possible D gene is TRBD2 (6 bases). The V gene lost 1 base and the J gene lost 13 bases, with 20 bases spanning the gap. This CDR3 is built from 15 residues. Germline V gene data show CDR1 as SGHTA and CDR2 as FQGTGA. The CDR3 loop is CASSLNTNAGTLQFF. The CDR3 DNA sequence: TGTGCCAGCAGCTTAAACACAAACGCCGGGACTTTACAGTTCTTC.

For this clone: Given a much more abundant clone one base away, this may be a read error. The rearrangement links TRBV6-6 to TRBJ1-4; no clear D gene. CDR1 and CDR2 from the germline V gene are MNHNY and SVGAGI (reference sequence). The CDR3 runs 14 residues. The ends were cut back, 6 bases at V and 0 bases at J, with 8 bases in the middle. This CDR3 reads CASREGATNEKLFF. In nucleotides, the CDR3 is TGTGCCAGCAGAGAGGGTGCAACTAATGAAAAACTGTTTTTT.

The genes are TRBV5-4 and TRBJ2-7; 7 bases map to TRBD1. Germline CDR1 reads SGHNT; CDR2 reads YYREEE (reference sequence). After removal of 4 bases from V and 0 bases from J, the junction contained 7 bases not matched to a gene. CDR3 length equals 15 residues. The CDR3 loop reads CASSQAGTVSYEQYF. CDR3 nucleotides: TGTGCCAGCAGCCAGGCCGGGACAGTCTCCTACGAGCAGTACTTC.